The clone carrying this T cell receptor beta chain was observed a single time. The entry originates in a study of shared clonotypes between healthy human individuals. Study information: Serving as donors were two women and a few men, whose ages spanned 18 to 49.

It was at deep level that the assay was run. Libraries were prepared by immunoSEQ multiplex PCR; TCRdb keeps only in-frame clonotypes and omits some of them. The sample contains 2.3 million or so clones, 85% to 95% of which appear only once. Sequencing input: naive CD4+ T cells from PBMCs. As for subset: CD45RA+ positively selected. This receptor was taken from a man in his late teens or twenties in good health. Some clones in this sample may be carry-over from other donors' samples.

This CDR3 is CASSEGQGNDEQFF. In DNA, the CDR3 is TGTGCCAGCAGTGAAGGGCAGGGTAATGATGAGCAGTTCTTC. This chain uses TRBV6-1 with TRBJ2-1; D may be TRBD1 (5 bases). This CDR3 comprises 14 residues. Germline assignment: CDR1 MNHNS and CDR2 SASEGT. Trimming stripped 1 base from V and 8 bases from J, with 12 bases between.